These 6 T cell receptor beta chains came from one sample sequenced in a study of cytomegalovirus exposure and HLA in healthy donors (TCRdb year 2017). Library prep was done by the immunoSEQ multiplex PCR assay. TCRdb re-hosts the immuneACCESS table, in-frame sequences only. Its copies lack some clones; in the studies checked, an unresolved V gene accounts for under half of them, and the cause for the rest is not known. In this sample the table shows 150,000 or so clones, roughly nine tenths of which occur a single time. The ten most abundant clones make up roughly 1.2% of the sample. The sample taken for sequencing was PBMCs. The receptors derive from a woman aged 18-30 years in good health and CMV-seronegative.

The genes are TRBV7-2 and TRBJ2-7; D is undetermined. V lost 8 bases, J lost 0 bases, and 14 bases lay in between. Germline CDR1 SGHTA, CDR2 FQGNSA. There are 14 residues in the CDR3. The CDR3 reads CASLWRLDSYEQYF. CDR3 DNA: TGTGCCAGCTTGTGGCGGCTAGACTCCTACGAGCAGTACTTC.

V is TRBV9 and J is TRBJ2-1; 11 bases are a match to TRBD2. Germline assignment: CDR1 SGDLS and CDR2 YYNGEE. This CDR3 comprises 20 residues. V trimming: 0 bases; J trimming: 8 bases; junction bases outside the gene matches: 19. The CDR3 loop is CASSVARSLAGGHRMDEQFF. CDR3 sequence (DNA): TGTGCCAGCAGCGTAGCCCGGTCGCTAGCGGGGGGCCATCGGATGGATGAGCAGTTCTTC.

This clone was seen once. The gene calls are TRBV19 and TRBJ1-2; no clear D. The CDR3 is made up of 12 amino acids. Trimming took 3 bases from V and 8 from J, leaving 10 bases between them. Germline V gene data show CDR1 as LNHDA and CDR2 as SQIVND (reference sequence). The CDR3 loop reads CASSMTPRGYTF. The CDR3, as DNA: TGTGCCAGTAGTATGACCCCGCGGGGCTACACCTTC.

The genes are TRBV7-8 and TRBJ2-7; 7 bases agree with TRBD1. This CDR3 region has 16 residues. With 3 bases clipped from V and 1 base from J, the junction kept 9 bases outside the gene matches. Germline lookup yields CDR1 SGHVS and CDR2 FQNEAQ. In nucleotides, the CDR3 is TGTGCCAGCAGCTTCGGCCCGGGACAGATTTCCTACGAGCAGTACTTC. It encodes CASSFGPGQISYEQYF.

Only a few counts were recorded for this clone. This chain joins TRBV6-5 and TRBJ2-7; TRBD2 is a possible D gene (6 bases). CDR1 is MNHEY, CDR2 SVGAGI, per germline. This CDR3 contains 13 residues. Trimming stripped 8 bases from V and 4 bases from J, with 15 bases between. CDR3 protein: CASRPPGRYEQYF. The DNA of the CDR3 is TGTGCCAGCCGTCCCCCCGGGAGATACGAGCAGTACTTC.

The CDR3 sequence: CASTRGQGQQFF. CDR3 nucleotides: TGTGCCAGCACCAGAGGACAGGGCCAGCAGTTCTTC. The chain employs TRBV7-9 and TRBJ2-1; 8 bases match TRBD1. J gave up 11 bases and V 7 bases, and 7 bases lay outside the gene matches. The CDR3 has 12 amino acids. Looked up from germline, CDR1 is SEHNR and CDR2 is FQNEAQ (reference sequence).